A single sample gave rise to the 31 T cell receptor beta chains below, sequenced in a study of Tregs in tolerant kidney transplant recipients. Produced via immunoSEQ multiplex PCR; TCRdb's table is partial and in-frame only. The specimen's table records more than 45,000 clones. Sequenced here: CD4+ T cells from blood, sampled before the transplant. These receptors were taken from a human donor who received a combined kidney and bone marrow transplant.

Details on this clone: The read is 3 residues too short to cover the CDR3 end, so that end is filled in from the germline J gene. This chain connects TRBV5-3 to TRBJ1-2; a possible D gene is TRBD1 (5 bases). TRBV5-3 is labeled an ORF, and its function is uncertain. V lost 4 bases and J 3 bases, leaving 7 bases between the germline ends. The CDR3 loop spans 12 amino acids. The sequenced part of the CDR3 DNA is TGTGCCAGAAGCGCGGGGGACTATGGC. This sequence encodes CARSAGDYG. The entire CDR3 reads CARSAGDYGYTF.

Remarks on this clone: The read terminates 3 residues before the CDR3 end, so the remaining end is supplied by the germline J gene. The gene calls are TRBV5-4 and TRBJ1-6; 9 bases match TRBD1. The CDR3 runs to 15 residues. The V segment lost 1 base and the J segment 9 bases; nucleotides outside the gene matches: 5. Germline lookup yields CDR1 SGHNT and CDR2 YYREEE (reference sequence). CDR3 loop: CASSLYTGGPSPLHF. The sequenced part of the CDR3 DNA is TGTGCCAGCAGCTTGTATACAGGGGGCCCTTCACCC.

A word on this clone: Sequencing ends 3 residues short of the CDR3 end; the germline J gene provides the rest. The V call is TRBV20-1, the J call TRBJ2-3; 7 bases fit TRBD1. The germline gives CDR1 DFQATT, CDR2 SNEGSKA (reference sequence). The CDR3 runs 15 residues. With V trimmed by 4 bases and J by 2 bases, 9 bases remained unmatched. Incomplete CDR3 DNA: TGCAGTGCTAACCCGGGACAGCTAATCACAGATACG. Translating it yields CSANPGQLITDT. The CDR3, in full, reads CSANPGQLITDTQYF.

About this clone: The read is 3 residues too short to cover the CDR3 end, so that end is filled in from the germline J gene. The gene calls are TRBV7-2 and TRBJ2-3; D unresolved. The CDR3 extends over 13 amino acids. The V gene lost 5 bases and the J gene lost 1 base, with 7 bases spanning the gap. Germline-derived CDR1 and CDR2 are SGHTA and FQGNSA. CDR3 residues: CASSRQGTDTQYF. The CDR3 bases that were read are TGTGCCAGCAGCCGTCAGGGCACAGATACG. The full variable domain, rest sourced from reference TRBV7-2 and TRBJ2-3, is GAGVSQSPSNKVTEKGKDVELRCDPISGHTALYWYRQSLGQGLEFLIYFQGNSAPDKSGLPSDRFSAERTGGSVSTLTIQRTQQEDSAVYLCASSRQGTDTQYFGPGTRLTVL.

About this clone itself: The sequenced fragment ends 3 residues before the CDR3 boundary, so the rest is inferred from the germline J gene. This rearrangement joins TRBV19 to TRBJ1-5; perhaps TRBD1 as D (6 bases). CDR3 length equals 15 residues. V was cut by 4 bases and J by 4 bases, with 14 bases left in between. CDR1 is LNHDA, CDR2 SQIVND, per germline (reference sequence). The CDR3 DNA, read in part, is TGTGCCAGTAGTACACAGGGTCGAAATAATCAGCCC. Protein sequence: CASSTQGRNNQP. The entire CDR3 protein reads CASSTQGRNNQPQHF.

A word on this clone: The read finishes 3 residues shy of the CDR3 end, and the germline J gene is used to complete it. This chain links TRBV5-1 with TRBJ2-2, with TRBD2 as a possible D gene (6 bases). The CDR3 is 16 amino acids. V lost 1 base, J lost 5 bases, and 15 bases lay in between. CDR1 is SGHRS and CDR2 is YFSETQ in the germline V gene. The CDR3 is CASSLLGASGTGELFF. CDR3 DNA, as far as it was read: TGCGCCAGCAGCTTGCTAGGAGCAAGCGGGACCGGGGAG. The entire variable domain, with the rest obtained from reference TRBV5-1 and TRBJ2-2, is as follows: KAGVTQTPRYLIKTRGQQVTLSCSPISGHRSVSWYQQTPGQGLQFLFEYFSETQRNKGNFPGRFSGRQFSNSRSEMNVSTLELGDSALYLCASSLLGASGTGELFFGEGSRLTVL.

A remark on this clone: The CDR3 end is not reached by the read, which stops 3 residues before it; the germline J gene fills it in. The chain joins TRBV7-2 to TRBJ2-5, with D possibly being TRBD1 (6 bases). This CDR3 is 14 amino acids long. The germline V gene has CDR1 SGHTA and CDR2 FQGNSA. V was cut by 5 bases and J by 2 bases, with 12 bases left in between. CDR3 DNA (partial): TGTGCCAGCAGCCCCGAACAGGGTCAAGAGACC. Translation gives CASSPEQGQET. The CDR3 in its entirety is CASSPEQGQETQYF. Filled out from reference TRBV7-2 and TRBJ2-5, the complete variable domain reads GAGVSQSPSNKVTEKGKDVELRCDPISGHTALYWYRQSLGQGLEFLIYFQGNSAPDKSGLPSDRFSAERTGGSVSTLTIQRTQQEDSAVYLCASSPEQGQETQYFGPGTRLLVL.

Comments on this clone: The missing CDR3 end, 3 residues past where the read stops, is filled in from the germline J gene. The chain combines TRBV7-2 with TRBJ2-1; a weak D match, TRBD2 (5 bases). Germline values: CDR1 SGHTA, CDR2 FQGNSA. This CDR3 is built from 15 residues. Trimming shortened V by 5 bases and J by 0 bases, and 11 bases separated the two germline ends. CDR3: CASSPAGYSYNEQFF. The part of the CDR3 DNA that was read is TGTGCCAGCAGCCCCGCGGGTTACTCCTACAATGAG.

As for this clone: Sequencing ends 3 residues short of the CDR3 end; the germline J gene provides the rest. The chain couples TRBV19 to TRBJ1-2, with a possible D match to TRBD1 (5 bases). From germline, CDR1 is LNHDA and CDR2 SQIVND (reference sequence). The CDR3 runs to 15 residues. Trimming left V 8 bases short and J 0 bases short, with 16 bases between. The CDR3 protein is CASLPQGNSNYGYTF. CDR3 DNA (partial): TGTGCCAGTCTACCCCAGGGAAATTCTAACTATGGC.

Worth noting for this clone: The CDR3 end is not reached by the read, which stops 3 residues before it; the germline J gene fills it in. The chain recombines TRBV20-1 with TRBJ2-1, with 9 bases identical to TRBD1. Germline lookup yields CDR1 DFQATT and CDR2 SNEGSKA (reference sequence). There are 13 residues in the CDR3. V was pared by 3 bases and J by 9 bases, with 6 bases of the junction left unmatched. CDR3 sequence reads: CSARADRGREQFF. The sequenced part of the CDR3 DNA is TGCAGTGCTAGGGCGGACAGGGGTCGTGAG.

CDR3 DNA (partial): TGCGCCAGCAGCTCCGCTAGCGGTCGGAGTTCAGATACG. Protein sequence: CASSSASGRSSDT. The whole CDR3 reads CASSSASGRSSDTQYF. The chain uses TRBV5-1 and TRBJ2-3; 7 positions match TRBD2. Read sequence stops 3 residues before the CDR3 end, and the germline J gene provides the missing end. From germline, CDR1 is SGHRS and CDR2 YFSETQ. V lost 3 bases, J lost 4 bases, and 11 bases stayed unmatched. The CDR3 sequence is 16 residues long.

A word on this clone: The read terminates 3 residues before the CDR3 end, so the remaining end is supplied by the germline J gene. This chain joins TRBV19 and TRBJ1-5; TRBD1 matches 7 bases. The germline gives CDR1 LNHDA, CDR2 SQIVND (reference sequence). Germline trimming cut 3 bases from V and 0 bases from J; bases unmatched to any gene: 11. CDR3 length: 18 residues. The CDR3 bases that were read are TGTGCCAGTAGTATTGGATACAGGGGCCTTTATAGCAATCAGCCC. It encodes CASSIGYRGLYSNQP. The CDR3 as a whole reads CASSIGYRGLYSNQPQHF.

Details on this clone: The missing CDR3 end, 3 residues past where the read stops, is filled in from the germline J gene. This chain links TRBV2 with TRBJ2-2, with D possibly matching TRBD1 (7 bases). V was shortened by 7 bases and J by 5 bases, with 23 bases between the two germline ends. Germline V gene data show CDR1 as SNHLY and CDR2 as FYNNEI. The CDR3 is made up of 17 amino acids. The sequenced CDR3 bases are TGTGCCAGCAAAATCTTGGAGGGGGCCCGGATAACCGGGGAG. Translating gives CASKILEGARITGE. The entire CDR3 protein reads CASKILEGARITGELFF.

A note on this clone: The missing CDR3 end, 3 residues past where the read stops, is filled in from the germline J gene. The genes are TRBV7-9 and TRBJ1-3; possible D gene TRBD1, 5 bases. V lost 6 bases and J lost 7, with 7 bases in between. The CDR3 totals 11 residues. Germline V gene sequence: CDR1 SEHNR, CDR2 FQNEAQ (reference sequence). Partial CDR3 DNA: TGTGCCAGCAGTCCAGGGAACACC. Translating gives CASSPGNT. The whole CDR3 is CASSPGNTIYF.

Remarks on this clone: The read ends 3 residues shy of where the CDR3 ends; the end is completed using the germline J gene. The rearrangement uses TRBV2 and TRBJ2-1; 11 bases agree with TRBD2. CDR1 and CDR2 (germline): SNHLY, FYNNEI. The CDR3 is 15 amino acids. J lost 3 bases, V lost 5 bases, and 3 bases had no gene match. CDR3 in amino acids: CASSWTSGFYNEQFF. CDR3 DNA, as far as it was read: TGTGCCAGCAGTTGGACTAGCGGGTTCTACAATGAG.

Notes on this clone: The read halts 3 residues ahead of the CDR3 end, with the missing end drawn from the germline J gene. The chain links TRBV2 to TRBJ2-7; D unresolved. Between the trimmed V and J ends, which lost 6 bases and 0 bases, there was a span of 9 bases. Germline lookup yields CDR1 SNHLY and CDR2 FYNNEI. The CDR3 is 13 residues long. CDR3 DNA, as far as it was read: TGTGCCAGCAGGTCCCCGGGCTCCTACGAG. This encodes CASRSPGSYE. The full CDR3 reads CASRSPGSYEQYF.

CDR3 region: CASSMGSGGLYNEQFF. The CDR3 DNA, read in part, is TGTGCCAGTAGTATGGGATCAGGGGGCTTATACAATGAG. This chain uses TRBV19 with TRBJ2-1; 8 nucleotides match TRBD1. The CDR3 is cut off 3 residues early in the read; its end comes from the germline J gene. Germline CDR1 LNHDA, CDR2 SQIVND (reference sequence). The CDR3 spans 16 residues. Trimming removed 3 bases from V and 4 bases from J; junction bases left unmatched: 8.

Concerning this clone itself: The read terminates 3 residues before the CDR3 end, so the remaining end is supplied by the germline J gene. The rearrangement links TRBV6-1 to TRBJ2-3; D call uncertain. Trimming took 0 bases from V and 4 from J, leaving 8 bases between them. Germline CDR1 reads MNHNS; CDR2 reads SASEGT. The CDR3 loop spans 14 amino acids. The DNA read from the CDR3 is TGTGCCAGCAGTGAAGCGTCGTTTGCAGATACG. It specifies CASSEASFADT. The whole CDR3 is CASSEASFADTQYF.

Turning to this clone: The DNA ends 3 residues before the CDR3 does, and the rest of the CDR3 is filled in from the germline J gene. The chain couples TRBV5-6 to TRBJ2-7; 8 nucleotides line up with TRBD1. The CDR3 has 14 amino acids. CDR1 is SGHDT, CDR2 YYEEEE, per germline. Trimming cost V 4 bases and J 3 bases; bases outside gene matches: 6. The CDR3 reads CASSQGQGRYEQYF. Partial CDR3 DNA: TGTGCCAGCAGCCAAGGACAGGGACGCTACGAG.

Note on this clone: The read finishes 3 residues shy of the CDR3 end, and the germline J gene is used to complete it. The V and J genes are TRBV30 and TRBJ2-7; 9 bases are a match to TRBD2. J gave up 6 bases and V 2 bases, and 17 bases lay outside the gene matches. Per germline, CDR1 GTSNPN and CDR2 SVGIG (reference sequence). The CDR3 length is 17 residues. CDR3 DNA (partial): TGTGCCTGGAGTCCCCAGCGGTCGGGGACTAGCTTCCCCGAG. This sequence encodes CAWSPQRSGTSFPE. The CDR3 in full is CAWSPQRSGTSFPEQYF.

With regard to this clone: The sequence runs out 3 residues before the end of the CDR3; the remainder is reconstructed from the germline J gene. The chain employs TRBV2 and TRBJ2-3; D uncertain. The V end lost 8 bases, the J end lost 2 bases, and 11 bases lay between the germline ends. The germline CDR1 and CDR2 sequences are SNHLY and FYNNEI. This CDR3 contains 13 residues. CDR3 DNA, as far as it was read: TGTGCCAGCCGCCGCGTCATCACAGATACG. It is translated as CASRRVITDT. The CDR3 reads in full as CASRRVITDTQYF.

Points on this clone: Sequencing ends 3 residues short of the CDR3 end; the germline J gene provides the rest. The V and J genes are TRBV29-1 and TRBJ2-7; the match to TRBD1 covers 10 bases. Germline loops: CDR1 SQVTM, CDR2 ANQGSEA. The CDR3 length is 14 residues. The V segment lost 7 bases and the J segment 5 bases; nucleotides outside the gene matches: 11. CDR3 DNA, as far as it was read: TGCAGCGCGTCCCGGGACAGGGGTTATGACGAG. Its protein product is CSASRDRGYDE. The full CDR3 protein reads CSASRDRGYDEQYF.

A remark on this clone: The read falls 3 residues short of the CDR3 end, and the missing part is taken from the germline J gene. J is TRBJ2-3 and V is TRBV19; TRBD2 is a possible D gene (6 bases). The CDR3 runs to 13 residues. Trimming pared 0 bases from V and 6 bases from J, leaving 7 bases between. Germline V lookup: CDR1 LNHDA, CDR2 SQIVND (reference sequence). The CDR3 bases that were read are TGTGCCAGTAGTATAGATCGGGGGGATACG. Translating gives CASSIDRGDT. The full CDR3 is CASSIDRGDTQYF.

Regarding this clone: From the germline J gene comes the end of the CDR3, since the read stops 3 residues before it. The rearrangement joins TRBV5-1 to TRBJ2-5; 11 bases agree with TRBD1. The germline V gene encodes CDR1 SGHRS and CDR2 YFSETQ. The CDR3 runs to 15 residues. Trimming cost V 0 bases and J 6 bases; bases outside gene matches: 4. The CDR3 protein is CASSLGTGGGKTQYF. The CDR3 DNA, read in part, is TGCGCCAGCAGCTTGGGGACAGGGGGCGGGAAGACC.

With regard to this clone: The read comes to an end 3 residues before the CDR3 does, leaving the germline J gene to fill in the end. The V gene is TRBV5-1, the J gene TRBJ2-7, with D tentatively TRBD2 (7 bases). This CDR3 region has 15 residues. V shed 6 bases and J shed 0 bases, with 16 bases lying between them. Looked up from germline, CDR1 is SGHRS and CDR2 is YFSETQ. The CDR3 here is CASTPGGIASYEQYF. The sequenced part of the CDR3 DNA is TGCGCCAGCACCCCGGGGGGCATAGCCTCCTACGAG.

Regarding this clone: The observed sequence ends 3 residues before the CDR3 terminus, with the missing tail filled in from the germline J gene. The chain combines TRBV6-1 with TRBJ1-2, with D perhaps matching TRBD1 (6 bases). CDR3 length: 16 amino acids. Trimming took off 2 bases at V and 4 bases at J, with 17 bases between the two ends. Per germline, CDR1 MNHNS and CDR2 SASEGT. CDR3 sequence reads: CASSELGGWDVYGYTF. The part of the CDR3 DNA that was read is TGTGCCAGCAGTGAATTAGGGGGATGGGACGTCTATGGC.

On this clone itself: The missing CDR3 end, 3 residues past where the read stops, is filled in from the germline J gene. The chain employs TRBV4-2 and TRBJ1-5, with a weak D call TRBD1 (6 bases). Between the trimmed V and J ends, which lost 3 bases and 1 base, there was a span of 22 bases. The CDR3 is made up of 19 amino acids. Germline V CDR1 and CDR2: LGHNA, YNFKEQ. The CDR3 loop is CASSQGILQGKASNQPQHF. The covered CDR3 bases are TGTGCCAGCAGCCAGGGGATTTTACAGGGTAAGGCGAGCAATCAGCCC.

With respect to this clone: The read is 3 residues too short to cover the CDR3 end, so that end is filled in from the germline J gene. The chain has TRBV6-2 or TRBV6-3 and TRBJ2-7; 7 bases align to TRBD1. The germline CDR1 and CDR2 sequences are MNHEY and SVGEGT. Trimming cost V 2 bases and J 4 bases; bases outside gene matches: 5. This CDR3 region has 14 residues. Incomplete CDR3 DNA: TGTGCCAGCAGTTACGGTGACAGGGAGTACGAG. It is translated as CASSYGDREYE. The whole CDR3 sequence reads CASSYGDREYEQYF.

Comments on this clone: The CDR3 goes on 3 residues after the read ends, and that part is filled in from the germline J gene. The chain links TRBV19 to TRBJ1-1; maybe TRBD1 (6 bases). Germline V gene sequence: CDR1 LNHDA, CDR2 SQIVND (reference sequence). The length of the CDR3 is 14 residues. V lost 1 base and J lost 4, with 10 bases in between. The CDR3: CASSIGGPSTEAFF. The DNA read from the CDR3 is TGTGCCAGTAGTATAGGGGGGCCAAGCACTGAA.

Turning to this clone: The DNA ends 3 residues before the CDR3 does, and the rest of the CDR3 is filled in from the germline J gene. The chain recombines TRBV18 with TRBJ2-1, with TRBD1 matching over 7 bases. The CDR3 consists of 12 residues. Germline values: CDR1 KGHSH, CDR2 LQKENI. With 4 bases clipped from V and 9 bases from J, the junction kept 3 bases outside the gene matches. The CDR3: CASSRDRGEQFF. Partial CDR3 DNA: TGTGCCAGCTCACGGGACAGAGGTGAG.

About this clone: The read falls 3 residues short of the CDR3 end, and the missing part is taken from the germline J gene. V usage is TRBV18 and J usage is TRBJ2-2; 8 bases map to TRBD1. Germline values: CDR1 KGHSH, CDR2 LQKENI. The CDR3 extends over 19 amino acids. With V trimmed by 5 bases and J by 0 bases, 14 bases remained unmatched. This CDR3 is CASSARGLARQPNTGELFF. The CDR3 DNA, read in part, is TGTGCCAGCTCAGCCAGGGGGCTTGCCCGTCAACCGAACACCGGGGAG.